A selection of T cell receptor beta chains follows, all from one sample in a study of metastatic and nonmetastatic thyroid tumors. TCRdb re-analyzed the PCR reads using MiXCR. The table records some 69,000 clones, 11% to 15% of them present only once. Sequencing input: blood. The receptor source for this set is a male donor with papillary thyroid cancer or a benign thyroid nodule (not recorded which). Some clones in this sample may be carry-over from other donors' samples. Both conserved end residues are part of each CDR3. D genes are given only for firm matches. Clone size is given for some rows only: seen once, a few or many times, or a class if the clone is expanded.

size	V	J	D	CDR3	DNA
many	TRBV9	TRBJ2-5	TRBD2	CASSSRAGGQETQYF	TGTGCCAGCAGCTCCAGAGCGGGAGGGCAGGAGACCCAGTACTTC
many	TRBV28	TRBJ1-5	.	CASSSRDQPQHF	TGTGCCAGCAGTTCCAGAGATCAGCCCCAGCATTTT
many	TRBV12-3/TRBV12-4	TRBJ1-3	.	CASSQHSGNTIYF	TGTGCCAGCAGTCAACACTCTGGAAACACCATATATTTT
many	TRBV5-5	TRBJ2-2	TRBD1	CASSLWGQSSGELFF	TGTGCCAGCAGCCTTTGGGGACAGTCCTCCGGGGAGCTGTTTTTT
many	TRBV14	TRBJ2-5	.	CASSRGWETQYF	TGTGCCAGCAGCAGGGGTTGGGAGACCCAGTACTTC
many	TRBV4-1	TRBJ2-5	.	CASSLSRVLAEETQYF	TGCGCCAGCAGCCTCTCACGGGTACTAGCTGAAGAGACCCAGTACTTC
.	TRBV6-1	TRBJ2-7	.	CASTSIGRQREQYF	TGTGCCAGCACCTCCATAGGACGGCAGCGCGAGCAGTACTTC
many	TRBV5-6	TRBJ2-7	.	CASSFYDEQYF	TGTGCCAGCAGCTTCTATGACGAGCAGTACTTC
.	TRBV27	TRBJ2-7	TRBD2	CASSSRLAGPSYEQYF	TGTGCCAGCAGTTCCCGACTAGCGGGGCCCTCCTACGAGCAGTACTTC
many	TRBV27	TRBJ2-4	.	CASSLGRSKNIQYF	TGTGCCAGCAGTTTGGGGAGGAGCAAAAACATTCAGTACTTC
many	TRBV18	TRBJ2-3	.	CASSPSGSADTQYF	TGTGCCAGCTCACCATCGGGTTCGGCAGATACGCAGTATTTT
many	TRBV6-1	TRBJ1-4	.	CASSENLSLEKLFF	TGTGCCAGCAGTGAAAACCTGTCCCTTGAAAAACTGTTTTTT
many	TRBV6-1	TRBJ2-1	.	CASSPGSNEQFF	TGTGCCAGCAGTCCCGGGAGCAATGAGCAGTTCTTC
many	TRBV5-1	TRBJ1-1	TRBD1	CASSQETGSGTEAFF	TGCGCCAGCAGCCAGGAGACAGGGTCTGGCACTGAAGCTTTCTTT
few	TRBV24-1	TRBJ2-7	.	CATRAAGNGEQYF	TGTGCCACCAGAGCAGCAGGGAATGGTGAGCAGTACTTC
.	TRBV19	TRBJ1-2	.	CASSIDLVGREGFYTF	TGTGCCAGTAGTATAGATCTGGTCGGGAGGGAAGGTTTCTACACCTTC
many	TRBV25-1	TRBJ1-3	.	CATIPGHTPLGGNTIYF	TGTGCCACCATTCCGGGACATACCCCATTAGGTGGAAACACCATATATTTT
many	TRBV18	TRBJ2-3	.	CASSPGQYTDTQYF	TGTGCCAGCTCACCCGGACAGTACACAGATACGCAGTATTTT
many	TRBV4-1	TRBJ2-3	TRBD2	CASSQGLAGVDTQYF	TGCGCCAGCAGCCAAGGACTAGCGGGAGTGGATACGCAGTATTTT
many	TRBV19	TRBJ2-3	TRBD2	CASSATGTSGRIPTDTQYF	TGTGCCAGTAGTGCGACCGGGACTAGCGGGAGGATACCCACAGATACGCAGTATTTT
many	TRBV5-1	TRBJ2-5	.	CASSLVPGRETQYF	TGCGCCAGCAGCTTGGTTCCGGGTCGGGAGACCCAGTACTTC
.	TRBV5-1	TRBJ1-1	.	CDSSLPGSQKNTEAFF	TGCGACAGCAGTCTCCCAGGGTCTCAAAAGAACACTGAAGCTTTCTTT
many	TRBV24-1	TRBJ2-3	.	CATSDLLGDTQYF	TGTGCCACCAGTGATTTGTTAGGAGATACGCAGTATTTT
many	TRBV7-9	TRBJ1-2	TRBD1	CASSWTGSDGYTF	TGTGCCAGCAGCTGGACAGGGTCTGATGGCTACACCTTC
.	TRBV28	TRBJ1-2	TRBD1	CASRWDRGDYGYTF	TGTGCCAGCAGGTGGGACAGGGGGGACTATGGCTACACCTTC
once	TRBV5-1	TRBJ1-6	.	CASSFQGAGNSPLHF	TGCGCCAGCAGCTTCCAGGGCGCGGGTAATTCACCCCTCCACTTT
.	TRBV20-1	TRBJ2-7	TRBD2	CSSRTASGSSYEQYF	TGCAGTTCTAGAACCGCTAGCGGTTCCTCCTACGAGCAGTACTTC
many	TRBV20-1	TRBJ2-1	TRBD2	CRASGPSSYNEQFF	TGCAGGGCTAGCGGCCCCAGCTCCTACAATGAGCAGTTCTTC
.	TRBV25-1	TRBJ1-1	.	CASSRRAEAFF	TGTGCCAGCAGCCGCCGCGCTGAAGCTTTCTTT
.	TRBV11-2	TRBJ2-7	TRBD2	CASSSTSGAAYEQYF	TGTGCCAGCAGCTCTACTAGCGGAGCCGCCTACGAGCAGTACTTC
many	TRBV7-8	TRBJ2-1	TRBD2	CASRLTSGHYNEQFF	TGTGCCAGCAGGTTGACTAGCGGACACTACAATGAGCAGTTCTTC
many	TRBV7-9	TRBJ2-1	TRBD2	CASSLDGLAGYNEQFF	TGTGCCAGCAGCTTAGACGGACTAGCGGGCTACAATGAGCAGTTCTTC
many	TRBV2	TRBJ1-1	TRBD1	CASTQGAGAFF	TGTGCCAGCACGCAGGGGGCGGGAGCTTTCTTT
many	TRBV5-1	TRBJ1-2	.	CASSLRGNGYTF	TGCGCCAGCAGCTTACGGGGTAATGGCTACACCTTC
many	TRBV7-9	TRBJ2-3	.	CASSLEPGVTDTQYF	TGTGCCAGCAGCTTAGAGCCGGGAGTGACAGATACGCAGTATTTT
many	TRBV7-9	TRBJ2-3	TRBD2	CASSLAGGNTQYF	TGTGCCAGCAGCTTAGCGGGGGGGAACACGCAGTATTTT
few	TRBV6-1	TRBJ1-5	.	CASSEGTASNQRRHF	TGTGCCAGCAGTGAAGGGACAGCCAGCAATCAGCGCCGGCATTTT
once	TRBV20-1	TRBJ1-6	.	CSARGAGMNLSLHF	TGCAGTGCTAGAGGGGCAGGGATGAATTTATCCCTCCACTTT
many	TRBV4-3	TRBJ2-7	TRBD1	CASSRDRDYEQYF	TGCGCCAGCAGCCGAGACAGGGACTACGAGCAGTACTTC
many	TRBV9	TRBJ2-2	TRBD2	CASSTGLAGQGTGELFF	TGTGCCAGCAGCACGGGACTAGCGGGACAGGGCACCGGGGAGCTGTTTTTT
once	TRBV11-2	TRBJ1-1	.	CASSPRGGPFAEAFF	TGTGCCAGCAGCCCCCGGGGGGGGCCCTTTGCTGAAGCTTTCTTT
many	TRBV6-5	TRBJ2-1	.	CASSYTRTNLEQFF	TGTGCCAGCAGTTACACCCGGACTAACCTAGAGCAGTTCTTC
few	TRBV27	TRBJ2-7	TRBD1	CASSLTGVHEQYF	TGTGCCAGCAGTTTGACAGGGGTCCACGAGCAGTACTTC
many	TRBV10-1	TRBJ2-1	TRBD2	CASSESGTSGSKTLF	TGCGCCAGCAGTGAGTCGGGGACTAGCGGGAGTAAGACACTCTTC
.	TRBV3-1	TRBJ2-7	.	CASSPTDSRLYEQYF	TGTGCCAGCAGCCCTACGGACAGTAGACTATACGAGCAGTACTTC